Below, 5 T cell receptor beta chains from the same sample are listed, as sequenced in a study of shared clonotypes between healthy human individuals. Cells designated naive CD8 were CD45RO-negative and were positively selected for CCR7, with terminally differentiated effector memory CD45RA+ cells excluded. Clones were sequenced by immunoSEQ multiplex PCR, and TCRdb holds only the in-frame ones, with some missing. The sample gives millions of clones, more than 85% of which show up once; under 2% is in the top ten. What was sequenced was naive CD8+ T cells from PBMCs. The receptors were gathered from a man younger than 35 in good health. Some clones in this sample may be carry-over from other donors' samples.

V usage is TRBV15 and J usage is TRBJ1-4, with D hard to call. Germline V gene data show CDR1 as LNHNV and CDR2 as YYDKDF (reference sequence). Trimming removed 0 bases from V and 5 bases from J, with 13 bases in between. This CDR3 has 16 amino acids. The DNA for the CDR3 is TGTGCCACCAGCAGAGATGAGGCGCTAACAAATGAAAAACTGTTTTTT. It codes for CATSRDEALTNEKLFF. The variable domain in full, completed from reference TRBV15 and TRBJ1-4, reads DAMVIQNPRYQVTQFGKPVTLSCSQTLNHNVMYWYQQKSSQAPKLLFHYYDKDFNNEADTPDNFQSRRPNTSFCFLDIRSPGLGDTAMYLCATSRDEALTNEKLFFGSGTQLSVL.

The chain carries TRBV5-6 and TRBJ1-1; possibly TRBD1 for D (5 bases). The CDR3 is 14 amino acids. V was trimmed by 4 bases and J by 4 bases, leaving 14 bases between them. Germline V CDR1 and CDR2: SGHDT, YYEEEE. The CDR3 DNA is TGTGCCAGCAGCCCAAGCGGGGGTGTCACTGAAGCTTTCTTT. It codes for CASSPSGGVTEAFF.

The J gene is TRBJ2-5, the V gene TRBV11-2, with D possibly being TRBD2 (6 bases). Trimming removed 5 bases from V and 5 bases from J, with 9 bases in between. The CDR3 extends over 12 amino acids. Germline assignment: CDR1 SGHAT and CDR2 FQNNGV. The CDR3 nucleotides are TGTGCCAGCAGCGTTCGGGGGGAGACCCAGTACTTC. Translation: CASSVRGETQYF. Based on the CDR3 plus reference TRBV11-2 and TRBJ2-5, the full variable domain is EAGVAQSPRYKIIEKRQSVAFWCNPISGHATLYWYQQILGQGPKLLIQFQNNGVVDDSQLPKDRFSAERLKGVDSTLKIQPAKLEDSAVYLCASSVRGETQYFGPGTRLLVL.

This clone was found once. Here the CDR3 reads CASTTRARLYYGYTF. The CDR3 DNA is TGTGCCAGCACCACAAGGGCCCGGCTTTACTATGGCTACACCTTC. This sequence joins TRBV28 and TRBJ1-2, with unresolved D. The V gene's germline CDR1 is MDHEN and CDR2 SYDVKM. This CDR3 region has 15 residues. V dropped 7 bases and J dropped 3 bases, with 18 bases sitting between them.

J is TRBJ2-7 and V is TRBV27; D might be TRBD2 (5 bases). Germline-derived CDR1 and CDR2 are MNHEY and SMNVEV (reference sequence). V gave up 3 bases and J gave up 2 bases, with 17 bases separating them. This CDR3 region has 16 residues. CDR3 residues: CASSFSAGRVAYEQYF. The CDR3 nucleotides are TGTGCCAGCAGTTTCTCTGCTGGGCGGGTAGCCTACGAGCAGTACTTC.